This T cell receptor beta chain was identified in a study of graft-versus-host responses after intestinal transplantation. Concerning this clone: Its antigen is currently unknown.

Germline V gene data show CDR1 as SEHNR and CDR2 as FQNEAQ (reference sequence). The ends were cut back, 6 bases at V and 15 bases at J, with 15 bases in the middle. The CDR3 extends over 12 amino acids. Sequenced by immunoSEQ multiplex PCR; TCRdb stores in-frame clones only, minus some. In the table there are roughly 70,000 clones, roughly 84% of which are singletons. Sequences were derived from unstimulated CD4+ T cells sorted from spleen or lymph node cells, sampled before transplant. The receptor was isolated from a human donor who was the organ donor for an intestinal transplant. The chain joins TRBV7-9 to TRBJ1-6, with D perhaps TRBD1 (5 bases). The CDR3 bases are TGTGCCAGCAGGGGACTGGATCTTGGCCTCCACTTT. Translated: CASRGLDLGLHF.